Following are 8 T cell receptor beta chains from one sample sequenced in a study of T cell repertoires in cytomegalovirus infection. TCRdb itself ran the reads through MiXCR, one entry per CDR3 protein. The sample yields fewer than 350,000 distinct CDR3 sequences, about 27% seen once. Their antigen targets remain unknown. The input for sequencing was cultured PBMCs, taken from culture after CMV antigen stimulation. The receptor set was obtained from a human donor in good health (CMV status not recorded). Some clones in this sample may be carry-over from other donors' samples.

Many counts were recorded for this clonotype. The chain has TRBV7-2 and TRBJ1-6, with unresolved D. This CDR3 comprises 15 residues. V gave up 2 bases and J gave up 10 bases, with 15 bases separating them. The germline V gene has CDR1 SGHTA and CDR2 FQGNSA. CDR3 sequence reads: CASSLSIVGDSPLHF. The CDR3, as DNA: TGTGCCAGCAGCTTATCGATAGTTGGAGACTCACCCCTCCACTTT. Full variable domain (rest looked up from reference TRBV7-2 and TRBJ1-6): GAGVSQSPSNKVTEKGKDVELRCDPISGHTALYWYRQSLGQGLEFLIYFQGNSAPDKSGLPSDRFSAERTGGSVSTLTIQRTQQEDSAVYLCASSLSIVGDSPLHFGNGTRLTVT.

This clonotype was detected only a few times. This chain's CDR3 is CASSSIKVSGAQNEQFF. CDR3 nucleotides: TGTGCCAGCAGCTCGATAAAGGTTTCGGGGGCGCAGAATGAGCAGTTCTTC. This chain uses TRBV12-3 or TRBV12-4 with TRBJ2-1, with D perhaps given as TRBD1 or TRBD2 (6 bases each). V was pared by 6 bases and J by 7 bases, with 25 bases between. This CDR3 spans 17 amino acids.

Only a few counts were recorded for this clonotype. The J gene is TRBJ2-2, the V gene TRBV7-3; 9 bases match TRBD1. CDR1 and CDR2 from the germline V gene are SGHTA and FQGTGA. The V and J ends lost 6 bases and 4 bases, in that order; junction bases with no gene match: 18. The CDR3 runs 19 residues. The CDR3 DNA reads as TGTGCCAGCAGGGGGCCGGGACAGGGACAAACATGGAGCACCGGGGAGCTGTTTTTT. This gives the protein CASRGPGQGQTWSTGELFF.

This clonotype was detected ten times or more. The CDR3 spells CASSRREVLSNEQFF. The CDR3 bases are TGTGCCAGCAGCCGACGCGAGGTATTGTCGAATGAGCAGTTCTTC. The chain is built from TRBV7-8 and TRBJ2-1; D remains unclear. V was pared by 5 bases and J by 7 bases, with 18 bases between. This CDR3 is built from 15 residues. Germline values: CDR1 SGHVS, CDR2 FQNEAQ.

The chain links TRBV11-2 to TRBJ2-3; the D gene is possibly TRBD2 (5 bases). Trimming removed 3 bases from V and 6 bases from J, with 13 bases in between. Germline loops: CDR1 SGHAT, CDR2 FQNNGV. The CDR3 is 14 amino acids. The CDR3, as DNA: TGTGCCAGCAGCTTTGTGGGAGAGGAGGATACGCAGTATTTT. Amino acids: CASSFVGEEDTQYF.

The sample holds a few counts of this clonotype. The chain has TRBV6-6 and TRBJ1-5; D may be TRBD1 (5 bases). The V end lost 6 bases, the J end lost 1 base, and 16 bases lay between the germline ends. Germline-derived CDR1 and CDR2 are MNHNY and SVGAGI (reference sequence). The CDR3 totals 16 residues. The CDR3 sequence: CASSQGSGGSNQPQHF. CDR3 sequence (DNA): TGTGCCAGCAGCCAGGGCTCGGGAGGGAGCAATCAGCCCCAGCATTTT.

This chain links TRBV14 with TRBJ2-2; 8 bases line up with TRBD2. This CDR3 comprises 15 residues. Germline CDR1 and CDR2: SGHDN and FVKESK. The V and J ends lost 0 bases and 13 bases, in that order; junction bases with no gene match: 10. The CDR3 sequence is CASSQDRLAGTMLFF. In nucleotides, the CDR3 is TGTGCCAGCAGCCAAGATCGGCTAGCGGGTACTATGCTGTTTTTT.

The gene calls are TRBV28 and TRBJ2-7; D ambiguous. This CDR3 is built from 12 residues. Trimming removed 5 bases at V and 3 bases at J, with 8 bases between. Per the germline V gene, CDR1 is MDHEN and CDR2 is SYDVKM. CDR3 DNA: TGTGCCAGCAGTCCCGAACGCTACGAGCAGTACTTC. This gives the protein CASSPERYEQYF.